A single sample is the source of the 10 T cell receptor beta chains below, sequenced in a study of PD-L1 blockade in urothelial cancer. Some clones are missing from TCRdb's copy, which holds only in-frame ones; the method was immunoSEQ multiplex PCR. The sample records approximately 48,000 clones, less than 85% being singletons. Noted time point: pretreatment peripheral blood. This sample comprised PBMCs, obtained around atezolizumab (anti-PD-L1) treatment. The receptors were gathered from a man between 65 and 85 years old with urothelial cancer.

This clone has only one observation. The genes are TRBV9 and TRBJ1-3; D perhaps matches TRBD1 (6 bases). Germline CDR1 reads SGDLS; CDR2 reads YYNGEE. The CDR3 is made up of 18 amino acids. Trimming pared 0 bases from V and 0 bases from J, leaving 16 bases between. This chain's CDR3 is CASSVDVRQGLSGNTIYF. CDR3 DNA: TGTGCCAGCAGCGTAGATGTAAGGCAGGGGCTCTCTGGAAACACCATATATTTT.

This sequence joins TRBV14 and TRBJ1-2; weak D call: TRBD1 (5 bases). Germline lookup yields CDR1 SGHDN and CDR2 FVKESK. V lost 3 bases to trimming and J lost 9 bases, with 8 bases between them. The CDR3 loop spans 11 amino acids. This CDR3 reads CASSQGLRYTF. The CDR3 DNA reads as TGTGCCAGCAGCCAGGGACTTCGCTACACCTTC.

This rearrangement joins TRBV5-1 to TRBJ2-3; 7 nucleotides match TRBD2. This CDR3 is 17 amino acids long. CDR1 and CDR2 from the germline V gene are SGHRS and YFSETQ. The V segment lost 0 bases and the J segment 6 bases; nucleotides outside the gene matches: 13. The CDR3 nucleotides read TGCGCCAGCAGCTTGGCGGTGGGAGGGCCTTCCAGGGATACGCAGTATTTT. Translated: CASSLAVGGPSRDTQYF.

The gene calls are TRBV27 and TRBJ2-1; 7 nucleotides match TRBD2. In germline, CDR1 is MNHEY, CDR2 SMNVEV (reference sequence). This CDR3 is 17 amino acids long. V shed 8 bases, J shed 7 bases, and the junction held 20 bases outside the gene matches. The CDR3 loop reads CASRSAGVGQGGNEQFF. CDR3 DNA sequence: TGTGCCAGCCGATCTGCGGGAGTGGGGCAGGGAGGGAATGAGCAGTTCTTC.

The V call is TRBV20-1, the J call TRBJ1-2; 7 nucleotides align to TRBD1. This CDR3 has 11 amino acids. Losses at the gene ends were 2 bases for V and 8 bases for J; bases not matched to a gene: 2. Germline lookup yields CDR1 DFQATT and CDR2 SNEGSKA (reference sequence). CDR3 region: CSARQGGGYTF. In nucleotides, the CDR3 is TGCAGTGCTAGACAGGGGGGCGGCTACACCTTC.

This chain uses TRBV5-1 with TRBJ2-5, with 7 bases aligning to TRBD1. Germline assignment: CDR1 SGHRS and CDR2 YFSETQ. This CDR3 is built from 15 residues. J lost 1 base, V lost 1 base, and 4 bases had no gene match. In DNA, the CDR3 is TGCGCCAGCAGCTTGAGTACAGGGGCCCAAGAGACCCAGTACTTC. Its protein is CASSLSTGAQETQYF.

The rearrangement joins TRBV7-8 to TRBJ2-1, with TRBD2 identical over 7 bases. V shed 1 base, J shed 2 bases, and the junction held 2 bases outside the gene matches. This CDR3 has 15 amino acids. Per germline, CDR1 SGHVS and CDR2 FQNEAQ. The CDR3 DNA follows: TGTGCCAGCAGCTTAGGACTAGCCCCCTACAATGAGCAGTTCTTC. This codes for CASSLGLAPYNEQFF. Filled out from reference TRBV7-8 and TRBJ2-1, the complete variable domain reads GAGVSQSPRYKVAKRGQDVALRCDPISGHVSLFWYQQALGQGPEFLTYFQNEAQLDKSGLPSDRFFAERPEGSVSTLKIQRTQQEDSAVYLCASSLGLAPYNEQFFGPGTRLTVL.

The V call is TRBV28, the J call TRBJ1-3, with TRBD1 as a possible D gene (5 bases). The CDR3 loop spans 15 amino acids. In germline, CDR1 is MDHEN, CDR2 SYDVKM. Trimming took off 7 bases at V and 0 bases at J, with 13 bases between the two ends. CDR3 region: CASIPTVPSGNTIYF. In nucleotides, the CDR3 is TGTGCCAGCATCCCGACAGTCCCCTCTGGAAACACCATATATTTT.

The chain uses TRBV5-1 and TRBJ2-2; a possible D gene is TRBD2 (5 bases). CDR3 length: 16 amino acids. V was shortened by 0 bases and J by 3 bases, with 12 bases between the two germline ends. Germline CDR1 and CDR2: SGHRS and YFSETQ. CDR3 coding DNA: TGCGCCAGCAGCTTGGTGCCGGGGTCGGACACCGGGGAGCTGTTTTTT. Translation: CASSLVPGSDTGELFF.

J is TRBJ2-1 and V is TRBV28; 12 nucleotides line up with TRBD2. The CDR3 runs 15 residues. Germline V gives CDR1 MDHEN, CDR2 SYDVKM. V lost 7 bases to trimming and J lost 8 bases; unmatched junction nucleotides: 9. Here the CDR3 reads CASNRLAGVRHEQFF. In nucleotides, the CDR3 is TGTGCCAGCAACAGACTAGCGGGAGTTCGGCATGAGCAGTTCTTC.